The 21 T cell receptor beta chains listed next were all sequenced from one sample in a study of shared clonotypes between healthy human individuals. Repertoires were generated with immunoSEQ multiplex PCR, while TCRdb's copy carries only in-frame clones and drops some. The top ten hold about 24% of the sample, which has about 680,000 clones, 92% seen once. Naive CD8 cells were CD45RO-negative, positively selected for CCR7, excluding terminally differentiated effector memory CD45RA+ cells. Sample: naive CD8+ T cells sorted from blood. All receptors come from a man aged 25 to 40 in good health.

In DNA, the CDR3 is TGTGCCAGCAGTTTTGAAGTCAGGGGGCCCCAAGAGACCCAGTACTTC. This gives the protein CASSFEVRGPQETQYF. This chain links TRBV28 with TRBJ2-5; 8 positions match TRBD1. In germline, CDR1 is MDHEN, CDR2 SYDVKM. This CDR3 contains 16 residues. Trimming cost V 3 bases and J 1 base; bases outside gene matches: 7.

This clone was observed once. The gene calls are TRBV6-6 and TRBJ1-2; D is possibly TRBD1 (5 bases). The V gene's germline CDR1 is MNHNY and CDR2 SVGAGI (reference sequence). The V end was cut by 2 bases, the J end by 3 bases, with 16 bases between. The CDR3 is made up of 16 amino acids. Here the CDR3 reads CASSYLGQGEDYGYTF. The CDR3, as DNA: TGTGCCAGCAGTTACCTCGGGCAGGGTGAAGACTATGGCTACACCTTC.

The chain recombines TRBV4-1 with TRBJ2-7; TRBD1 agrees at 8 bases. The ends lost 5 bases at V and 0 bases at J; junction bases unmatched: 6. The CDR3 extends over 15 amino acids. Germline V lookup: CDR1 MGHRA, CDR2 YSYEKL. The CDR3 coding sequence is TGCGCCAGCAGCTTAGCTACAGGGGGCTCCTACGAGCAGTACTTC. It specifies CASSLATGGSYEQYF.

This clone was counted once. The chain is built from TRBV5-1 and TRBJ2-7; D is unresolved. The ends were cut back, 4 bases at V and 1 base at J, with 12 bases in the middle. Germline V CDR1 and CDR2: SGHRS, YFSETQ. The CDR3 has 14 amino acids. The CDR3 DNA sequence: TGCGCCAGCAGCCCTTACATCGGGTCCTACGAGCAGTACTTC. It codes for CASSPYIGSYEQYF.

The gene calls are TRBV27 and TRBJ2-2; D is ambiguous. The CDR3 sequence is 15 residues long. The germline gives CDR1 MNHEY, CDR2 SMNVEV (reference sequence). The V and J ends lost 3 bases and 0 bases respectively, with 8 bases between them. CDR3 in amino acids: CASSFAVANTGELFF. The CDR3 DNA follows: TGTGCCAGCAGTTTCGCTGTCGCGAACACCGGGGAGCTGTTTTTT.

This chain connects TRBV6-6 to TRBJ2-5; possibly TRBD1 for D (6 bases). The CDR3 covers 12 residues. V gave up 8 bases and J gave up 7 bases, with 14 bases separating them. Germline CDR1 and CDR2: MNHNY and SVGAGI (reference sequence). The CDR3 bases are TGTGCCAGCGAAGGGGGAGAAGGGACCCAGTACTTC. Its translation: CASEGGEGTQYF.

The chain couples TRBV6-5 to TRBJ2-1, with 8 positions matching TRBD2. The CDR3 covers 13 residues. V lost 5 bases and J lost 8; bases outside the gene matches: 5. Germline V gives CDR1 MNHEY, CDR2 SVGAGI. CDR3 sequence reads: CASSSGRFDEQFF. CDR3 coding DNA: TGTGCCAGCAGTAGCGGGAGATTTGATGAGCAGTTCTTC.

The V gene is TRBV5-4, the J gene TRBJ2-7; 13 bases match TRBD2. The CDR3 length is 16 residues. Germline-derived CDR1 and CDR2 are SGHNT and YYREEE (reference sequence). Unmatched junction bases numbered 6, after V lost 0 bases and J lost 6 bases. The CDR3 is CASSLVSWTSGSEQYF. The CDR3 coding sequence is TGTGCCAGCAGCTTGGTTTCTTGGACTAGCGGGAGCGAGCAGTACTTC.

The rearrangement uses TRBV7-7 and TRBJ2-1; D is uncertain. In germline, CDR1 is SSHAT, CDR2 FNYEAQ (reference sequence). Trimming removed 1 base at V and 8 bases at J, with 9 bases between. The CDR3 sequence is 13 residues long. The CDR3, as DNA: TGTGCCAGCAGCTTAGAGGCAAGGGATGAGCAGTTCTTC. The encoded protein is CASSLEARDEQFF.

About this clone itself: This could be a read error, since a much larger clone is one nucleotide away. The chain recombines TRBV4-3 with TRBJ2-7, with TRBD1 matching 10 bases. The CDR3 has 16 residues. In germline, CDR1 is LGHNA, CDR2 YSLEER. The CDR3 loop is CASSQDAGTGEGEQHF. In DNA, the CDR3 is TGCGCCAGCAGCCAAGATGCCGGGACAGGGGAAGGCGAGCAGCACTTC.

The chain combines TRBV28 with TRBJ2-7, with 7 bases lining up with TRBD1. J gave up 4 bases and V 6 bases, and 12 bases lay outside the gene matches. Germline V CDR1 and CDR2: MDHEN, SYDVKM. This CDR3 comprises 15 residues. DNA for the CDR3: TGTGCCAGCAGGGAAAAGGGGGCAGGGTGGTACGAGCAGTACTTC. Amino acid sequence: CASREKGAGWYEQYF.

Note on this clone: The identical CDR3 is also encoded by other nucleotide sequences in the sample. CDR3 amino acids: CASSLAPGNEQFF. The CDR3 DNA sequence: TGTGCCAGCAGCTTGGCCCCAGGGAATGAGCAGTTCTTC. The rearrangement joins TRBV5-4 to TRBJ2-1; D possibly corresponds to TRBD1 (5 bases). The CDR3 is 13 residues long. Per the germline V gene, CDR1 is SGHNT and CDR2 is YYREEE (reference sequence). The V gene lost 0 bases and the J gene lost 7 bases, with 8 bases spanning the gap.

The chain couples TRBV28 to TRBJ1-2, with 7 bases fitting TRBD1. With V trimmed by 2 bases and J by 4 bases, 4 bases remained unmatched. The CDR3 consists of 14 residues. In germline, CDR1 is MDHEN, CDR2 SYDVKM. The CDR3 spells CASSLTSGGYGYTF. Written as DNA, the CDR3 is TGTGCCAGCAGTTTAACCTCAGGGGGCTATGGCTACACCTTC.

J is TRBJ2-1 and V is TRBV5-6; either TRBD1 or TRBD2 may fit D (5 bases each). This CDR3 has 14 residues. Looked up from germline, CDR1 is SGHDT and CDR2 is YYEEEE. V was pared by 3 bases and J by 6 bases, with 13 bases between. The CDR3 sequence: CASSSGTPGNEQFF. In DNA, the CDR3 is TGTGCCAGCAGCTCCGGGACCCCCGGCAATGAGCAGTTCTTC.

This chain joins TRBV2 and TRBJ2-1; 9 bases align to TRBD1. The V gene's germline CDR1 is SNHLY and CDR2 FYNNEI. This CDR3 has 17 residues. Trimming at V came to 4 bases and at J to 0 bases, leaving 7 bases not matched to a gene. The CDR3 bases are TGTGCCAGCAGTGGGGGGACAGGGACGAGCTCCTACAATGAGCAGTTCTTC. Translation gives CASSGGTGTSSYNEQFF. The full variable domain, in which reference TRBV2 and TRBJ2-1 provide the parts outside the CDR3, is EPEVTQTPSHQVTQMGQEVILRCVPISNHLYFYWYRQILGQKVEFLVSFYNNEISEKSEIFDDQFSVERPDGSNFTLKIRSTKLEDSAMYFCASSGGTGTSSYNEQFFGPGTRLTVL.

CDR3: CASSAGQGTYEQYF. DNA of the CDR3: TGTGCCAGCAGTGCGGGACAGGGGACCTACGAGCAGTACTTC. V gene TRBV2 combines with J gene TRBJ2-7, with 10 nucleotides matching TRBD1. Germline CDR1 reads SNHLY; CDR2 reads FYNNEI. The CDR3 length is 14 residues. V lost 4 bases and J lost 2; bases outside the gene matches: 2.

This clone was seen just once. The J gene is TRBJ2-5, the V gene TRBV2, with D perhaps matching TRBD1 or TRBD2 (5 bases each). The CDR3 extends over 12 amino acids. Germline V gives CDR1 SNHLY, CDR2 FYNNEI. V shed 6 bases and J shed 9 bases, with 14 bases lying between them. CDR3 region: CASRGDRWSQYF. The CDR3 nucleotides read TGTGCCAGCAGGGGGGACCGTTGGTCCCAGTACTTC.

The genes are TRBV7-8 and TRBJ2-2, with TRBD2 matching over 9 bases. This CDR3 has 17 amino acids. With V trimmed by 5 bases and J by 4 bases, 11 bases remained unmatched. From germline, CDR1 is SGHVS and CDR2 FQNEAQ. The CDR3 spells CASSPWGAGGGTGELFF. CDR3 DNA sequence: TGTGCCAGCAGCCCCTGGGGGGCGGGAGGGGGCACCGGGGAGCTGTTTTTT.

The gene calls are TRBV27 and TRBJ2-7; D is unresolved. The germline CDR1 and CDR2 sequences are MNHEY and SMNVEV (reference sequence). There are 11 residues in the CDR3. Between the trimmed V and J ends, which lost 5 bases and 7 bases, there was a span of 9 bases. DNA of the CDR3: TGTGCCAGCAGTCTCAATGGAGAGCAGTACTTC. Encoded protein: CASSLNGEQYF.

The chain has TRBV30 and TRBJ2-7, with 11 nucleotides matching TRBD1. V dropped 2 bases and J dropped 7; count of bases not matched to a gene: 7. CDR1 GTSNPN and CDR2 SVGIG come from the germline V gene (reference sequence). There are 14 residues in the CDR3. This chain's CDR3 is CAWSPGQGALEQYF. As DNA, the CDR3 is TGTGCCTGGAGTCCCGGACAGGGGGCGCTTGAGCAGTACTTC.

J is TRBJ2-1 and V is TRBV4-1, with a weak D call TRBD1 (5 bases). Germline V gene lookup returns CDR1 MGHRA and CDR2 YSYEKL. The CDR3 extends over 20 amino acids. Trimming took 2 bases from V and 0 from J, leaving 23 bases between them. In nucleotides, the CDR3 is TGCGCCAGCAGCCAACCCCCGACAGTAACTCATCCCCGCTCCTACAATGAGCAGTTCTTC. It codes for CASSQPPTVTHPRSYNEQFF.